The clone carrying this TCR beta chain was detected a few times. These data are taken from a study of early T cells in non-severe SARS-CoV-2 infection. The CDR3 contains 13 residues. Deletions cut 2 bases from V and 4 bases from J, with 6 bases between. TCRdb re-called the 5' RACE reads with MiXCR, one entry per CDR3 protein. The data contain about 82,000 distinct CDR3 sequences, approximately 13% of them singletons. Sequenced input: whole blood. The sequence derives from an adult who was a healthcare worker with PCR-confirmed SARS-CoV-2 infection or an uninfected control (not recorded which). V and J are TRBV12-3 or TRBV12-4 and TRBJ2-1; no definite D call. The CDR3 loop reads CASSLRVYNEQFF. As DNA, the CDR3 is TGTGCCAGCAGTTTAAGGGTATACAATGAGCAGTTCTTC.